This T cell receptor (beta chain) came from a study of shared T cell receptors in the human thymus. Trimming removed 1 base at V and 7 bases at J, with 10 bases between. This CDR3 has 14 residues. CDR1 SGHVS and CDR2 FNYEAQ come from the germline V gene. Clones were read by immunoSEQ multiplex PCR, and TCRdb kept only the in-frame ones, dropping some. The data show about 710,000 clones, more than 75% seen once. The same sample was also studied in work on human thymus T cells. That source notes: Donation came from healthy Finnish infants having corrective surgery for congenital heart defects. Resections from corrective heart surgery supplied the thymus tissue. Apparent skewing of V and J gene usage characterized both thymic and blood repertoires. Related research reported highly overlapping thymic repertoires among unrelated individuals.

The sequenced material came from thymocytes. The chain couples TRBV7-6 to TRBJ1-4; D remains unclear. This clonotype was obtained from a boy under two years old with a congenital heart defect. CDR3 in DNA: TGTGCCAGCAGCTTAGTATTATTCAGTGAAAAACTGTTTTTT. Translating gives CASSLVLFSEKLFF.